Listed below are T cell receptor beta chains from one sample, sequenced in a study of blood T cell repertoires in COVID-19. Using immunoSEQ multiplex PCR, the repertoire was profiled, and TCRdb retains in-frame clones only, with some absent. The sample lists approximately 330,000 clones; 65% to 90% were seen once. Sample: PBMCs or T cells enriched from blood (not recorded which). Receptor source: a woman aged 40 to 50 with acute COVID-19. CDR3s include the opening cysteine and the closing phenylalanine or tryptophan. The D gene is left open where the match is weak. Clone size, where shown, is once, few, many, or a class for clones that have expanded.

V,J,D,size,CDR3,DNA
TRBV19,TRBJ1-1,NA,NA,CASSSGATEAFF,TGTGCCAGCTCCTCAGGGGCGACTGAAGCTTTCTTT
TRBV4-3,TRBJ1-2,TRBD1,NA,CASSQDTGGGQGYTF,TGCGCCAGCAGCCAAGACACAGGGGGCGGGCAGGGCTACACCTTC
TRBV19,TRBJ2-5,TRBD1,NA,CASSRGTGGVETQYF,TGTGCCAGTAGTAGGGGGACAGGGGGTGTGGAGACCCAGTACTTC
TRBV28,TRBJ1-2,NA,NA,CASFSSGTPLLGGYTF,TGTGCCAGCTTCTCCTCCGGGACACCGTTACTGGGTGGCTACACCTTC
TRBV4-3,TRBJ2-1,TRBD2,NA,CASSQDAMLAGDYNEQFF,TGCGCCAGCAGCCAAGACGCCATGCTAGCGGGGGATTACAATGAGCAGTTCTTC
TRBV18,TRBJ1-6,TRBD1,NA,CASSPSNRGRSPLHF,TGTGCCAGCTCACCATCGAACAGGGGGCGTTCACCCCTCCACTTT
TRBV7-3,TRBJ2-5,TRBD1,NA,CASSLRGQTTQYF,TGTGCCAGCAGCTTAAGGGGACAGACGACCCAGTACTTC
TRBV28,TRBJ2-3,NA,once,CASSPIVVSDPDTQYF,TGTGCCAGCAGCCCCATAGTAGTTAGCGACCCCGATACGCAGTATTTT
TRBV3-1/TRBV3-2,TRBJ2-2,TRBD1,NA,CASSPRDRGTGELFF,TGTGCCAGCAGCCCACGGGACAGGGGCACCGGGGAGCTGTTTTTT
TRBV18,TRBJ1-2,TRBD1,NA,CASSPLDRGNYGYTF,TGTGCCAGCTCACCTTTGGACAGGGGAAACTATGGCTACACCTTC
TRBV27,TRBJ2-7,TRBD1,NA,CASSLYGTGSSYEQYF,TGTGCCAGCAGTTTATATGGGACAGGGAGCTCCTACGAGCAGTACTTC
TRBV5-1,TRBJ1-1,NA,NA,CASARQENTEAFF,TGCGCCAGCGCGAGACAGGAGAACACTGAAGCTTTCTTT
TRBV12-5,TRBJ1-3,NA,many,CASGLEGLNSGNTIYF,TGTGCTAGTGGTCTAGAGGGCCTTAACTCTGGAAACACCATATATTTT
TRBV2,TRBJ1-2,NA,NA,CASSTEGHGYTF,TGTGCCAGCTCAACGGAGGGGCATGGCTACACCTTC
TRBV4-3,TRBJ2-7,NA,NA,CASSQGHDSYEQYF,TGCGCCAGCAGCCAAGGCCATGACAGCTACGAGCAGTACTTC
TRBV6-1,TRBJ2-6,NA,NA,CASSDGRRTGFGANVLTF,TGTGCCAGCAGTGATGGCCGCCGAACAGGGTTCGGGGCCAACGTCCTGACTTTC
TRBV11-2,TRBJ2-1,NA,once,CASSRDGGSEQFF,TGTGCCAGCAGCCGAGACGGCGGAAGTGAGCAGTTCTTC
TRBV5-1,TRBJ2-7,NA,NA,CASSPQSRQLENPYEQYF,TGCGCCAGCAGCCCTCAATCCCGACAGCTAGAGAACCCCTACGAGCAGTACTTC
TRBV27,TRBJ2-7,TRBD1,NA,CASSLLVGQVPYEQYF,TGTGCCAGCAGCCTCCTCGTGGGACAGGTTCCCTACGAGCAGTACTTC
TRBV5-5,TRBJ1-6,TRBD1,NA,CASSSGTAGSPLHF,TGTGCCAGCAGCTCCGGGACAGCGGGTTCACCCCTCCACTTT
TRBV3-1/TRBV3-2,TRBJ1-1,TRBD1,NA,CASSYRGLYTEAFF,TGTGCCAGCAGTTACAGGGGGCTGTACACTGAAGCTTTCTTT
TRBV3-1/TRBV3-2,TRBJ2-5,TRBD1,NA,CASTLTGGQETQYF,TGTGCCAGCACCTTGACAGGGGGTCAAGAGACCCAGTACTTC
TRBV9,TRBJ1-6,NA,NA,CASSAGSSPTSPLHF,TGTGCCAGCAGCGCCGGGAGCAGTCCCACTTCACCCCTCCACTTT
TRBV19,TRBJ1-5,TRBD1,once,CASNWDRGRKQPQHF,TGTGCCAGTAATTGGGACAGGGGGCGTAAACAGCCCCAGCATTTT
TRBV2,TRBJ1-4,NA,NA,CASSDLGFAGNEKLFF,TGTGCCAGCAGTGATTTAGGTTTTGCGGGTAATGAAAAACTGTTTTTT
TRBV7-9,TRBJ2-7,NA,NA,CASSPSSYEQYF,TGTGCCAGCAGCCCTAGCTCCTACGAGCAGTACTTC
TRBV6-5,TRBJ1-1,NA,NA,CASSRRGGSHTEAFF,TGTGCCAGCAGCAGAAGGGGGGGGTCGCACACTGAAGCTTTCTTT
TRBV20-1,TRBJ2-3,NA,NA,CSVLITDTQYF,TGCAGTGTCCTAATCACAGATACGCAGTATTTT
TRBV19,TRBJ1-5,TRBD1,NA,CASSMGVGVTGGGNQPQHF,TGTGCCAGTAGTATGGGAGTTGGGGTGACAGGGGGAGGCAATCAGCCCCAGCATTTT
TRBV18,TRBJ1-6,TRBD1,NA,CASSSRPGQINSPLHF,TGTGCCAGCTCCTCTAGACCGGGACAGATAAATTCACCCCTCCACTTT
TRBV27,TRBJ2-7,NA,NA,CASSFFAGPSYEQYF,TGTGCCAGCAGTTTCTTTGCAGGGCCCTCCTACGAGCAGTACTTC
TRBV28,TRBJ1-4,NA,once,CASRYRTTNEKLFF,TGTGCCAGCAGATACAGGACAACTAATGAAAAACTGTTTTTT
TRBV7-6,TRBJ2-1,TRBD2,once,CASSLSPTSGSINEQFF,TGTGCCAGCAGCTTATCACCGACTAGCGGGAGTATCAATGAGCAGTTCTTC
TRBV5-4,TRBJ2-7,NA,NA,CASSLGNLQGSEQYF,TGTGCCAGCAGCTTGGGAAATTTACAGGGATCCGAGCAGTACTTC
TRBV28,TRBJ1-2,NA,NA,CASSNRAGRNDYGYTF,TGTGCCAGCAGCAATCGGGCGGGCCGTAACGACTATGGCTACACCTTC
TRBV11-1,TRBJ1-4,TRBD1,NA,CASSLDPTGGSEKLFF,TGTGCCAGCAGCCTCGACCCGACAGGGGGGAGTGAAAAACTGTTTTTT
TRBV5-1,TRBJ2-1,NA,once,CASSFITGSSYNEQFF,TGCGCCAGCAGCTTTATCACGGGAAGCTCCTACAATGAGCAGTTCTTC
TRBV10-3,TRBJ2-1,NA,NA,CAIMTGLGNEQFF,TGTGCCATCATGACAGGTCTAGGGAATGAGCAGTTCTTC
TRBV7-9,TRBJ2-7,NA,NA,CASSPNYEQYF,TGTGCCAGCAGCCCCAACTACGAGCAGTACTTC
TRBV7-9,TRBJ1-1,NA,NA,CASSLGGHQNTEAFF,TGTGCCAGCAGCTTAGGCGGGCATCAGAACACTGAAGCTTTCTTT
TRBV11-2,TRBJ1-2,TRBD1,NA,CASSQELTGASGYTF,TGTGCCAGCAGCCAGGAATTGACAGGGGCTAGTGGCTACACCTTC
TRBV5-4,TRBJ2-3,TRBD2,NA,CASSSKGLAGVDTQYF,TGTGCCAGCAGCTCGAAGGGACTAGCGGGAGTGGATACGCAGTATTTT
TRBV9,TRBJ2-7,TRBD1,many,CASSATGTANYEQYF,TGTGCCAGCAGCGCAACCGGGACAGCAAACTACGAGCAGTACTTC
TRBV2,TRBJ1-4,NA,NA,CASGGGGEKLFF,TGTGCCAGCGGAGGGGGGGGTGAAAAACTGTTTTTT
TRBV5-1,TRBJ1-1,NA,NA,CASRAGTEAFF,TGCGCCAGCAGAGCAGGCACTGAAGCTTTCTTT
TRBV6-2/TRBV6-3,TRBJ2-2,TRBD2,few,CASSYASGQTTGELFF,TGTGCCAGCAGTTACGCTAGCGGGCAAACCACCGGGGAGCTGTTTTTT
TRBV28,TRBJ1-6,TRBD1,NA,CASSFVQGNSPLHF,TGTGCCAGCAGTTTTGTACAGGGGAATTCACCCCTCCACTTT
TRBV27,TRBJ2-4,NA,NA,CASSPLVDKNIQYF,TGTGCCAGCAGTCCGCTAGTCGACAAAAACATTCAGTACTTC
TRBV18,TRBJ1-1,NA,NA,CASSSTGMNTEAFF,TGTGCCAGCTCATCGACAGGTATGAACACTGAAGCTTTCTTT
TRBV27,TRBJ1-4,NA,NA,CASSSGGGNEKLFF,TGTGCCAGCAGTTCCGGTGGAGGTAATGAAAAACTGTTTTTT